The 20 T cell receptor beta chains given below trace back to one sample, sequenced in a study of T-cell reconstitution after alpha-beta-depleted transplantation in children. The library targeted TCRbeta and was prepared with unique molecular identifiers. TCRdb reanalysed the PCR reads using MiXCR and keeps one entry per CDR3 protein. The sample lists 900,000 or so distinct CDR3 sequences; roughly 15% were seen once. The sample here was PBMCs, mostly from graft donor cells, taken 360 days after TCRalphabeta/CD19-depleted stem cell transplant. The receptors come from a male patient aged 10-17 years who had a stem cell transplant for acute lymphoblastic leukemia, so the T cells may come from the graft donor.

This clonotype turned up a few times. The CDR3 protein is CASRHNQRELGSYNEQFF. CDR3 in DNA: TGTGCCAGCAGGCATAACCAGCGGGAGCTTGGCTCCTACAATGAGCAGTTCTTC. J is TRBJ2-1 and V is TRBV11-2; 8 bases map to TRBD2. V lost 6 bases, J lost 0 bases, and 13 bases stayed unmatched. The CDR3 length is 18 residues. Germline-derived CDR1 and CDR2 are SGHAT and FQNNGV.

The rearrangement uses TRBV6-1 and TRBJ2-1; no firm D call. The CDR3 has 15 residues. In germline, CDR1 is MNHNS, CDR2 SASEGT. V was clipped by 6 bases and J by 0 bases, with 12 bases between them. CDR3 in amino acids: CASRMTESSYNEQFF. CDR3 bases: TGTGCCAGCAGGATGACTGAGAGCTCCTACAATGAGCAGTTCTTC.

The sample holds a few counts of this clonotype. The V gene is TRBV7-2, the J gene TRBJ2-3; 11 nucleotides match TRBD2. Losses at the gene ends were 6 bases for V and 5 bases for J; bases not matched to a gene: 4. The germline V gene encodes CDR1 SGHTA and CDR2 FQGNSA. The CDR3 length is 14 residues. The CDR3 DNA reads as TGTGCCAGCAGGATAGCGGGAGGGGTAGATACGCAGTATTTT. Encoded protein: CASRIAGGVDTQYF.

This clonotype was detected only a few times. The rearrangement links TRBV24-1 to TRBJ2-2, with a tentative D call TRBD2 (5 bases). The germline gives CDR1 KGHDR, CDR2 SFDVKD. CDR3 size: 13 residues. Trimming shortened V by 6 bases and J by 7 bases, and 11 bases separated the two germline ends. The CDR3 DNA follows: TGTGCCACCAGTCCACTAGGTTACGGGGAGCTGTTTTTT. This codes for CATSPLGYGELFF.

This clonotype was counted between two and nine times. The chain carries TRBV12-3 or TRBV12-4 and TRBJ1-2; D ambiguous. V lost 5 bases to trimming and J lost 4 bases, with 14 bases between them. This CDR3 region has 14 residues. CDR3 in amino acids: CASSPGYNIYGYTF. In nucleotides, the CDR3 is TGTGCCAGCAGTCCCGGGTATAATATCTATGGCTACACCTTC.

The chain carries TRBV11-2 and TRBJ2-7, with D uncertain. V was shortened by 4 bases and J by 2 bases, with 12 bases between the two germline ends. Germline CDR1 SGHAT, CDR2 FQNNGV. The CDR3 loop spans 14 amino acids. In DNA form, the CDR3 reads TGTGCCAGCAGCTCCGGCGGCCCTACCTACGAGCAGTACTTC. Its protein is CASSSGGPTYEQYF.

The table lists this clonotype with a few counts. The chain carries TRBV7-9 and TRBJ2-5, with 12 bases aligning to TRBD1. From germline, CDR1 is SEHNR and CDR2 FQNEAQ (reference sequence). The CDR3 is 15 residues long. J gave up 4 bases and V 4 bases, and 4 bases lay outside the gene matches. CDR3 loop: CASSSGQGALETQYF. As DNA, the CDR3 is TGTGCCAGCAGCTCGGGACAGGGGGCTTTAGAGACCCAGTACTTC.

This clonotype was counted between two and nine times. The chain carries TRBV20-1 and TRBJ1-2; TRBD1 might be the D (6 bases). Germline CDR1 is DFQATT and CDR2 is SNEGSKA (reference sequence). V was pared by 0 bases and J by 0 bases, with 11 bases between. This CDR3 region has 15 residues. The CDR3 coding sequence is TGCAGTGCTAGAGAGAGCAGGGGTTCTAACTATGGCTACACCTTC. Amino acids: CSARESRGSNYGYTF.

This clonotype has just a few counts. V gene TRBV2 combines with J gene TRBJ1-2; D remains unclear. Trimming stripped 3 bases from V and 4 bases from J, with 9 bases between. Germline loops: CDR1 SNHLY, CDR2 FYNNEI. CDR3 length equals 13 residues. CDR3 loop: CASSEGASYGYTF. Here the CDR3 DNA reads TGTGCCAGCAGTGAGGGAGCGAGCTATGGCTACACCTTC.

The chain combines TRBV25-1 with TRBJ1-1; D not certain. V lost 0 bases and J lost 5, with 16 bases in between. The germline CDR1 and CDR2 sequences are MGHDK and SYGVNS. The length of the CDR3 is 16 residues. The CDR3 protein is CASSEYTAGSKTEAFF. CDR3 DNA: TGTGCCAGCAGTGAATATACTGCCGGGAGTAAAACTGAAGCTTTCTTT.

This clonotype was seen only a few times. V gene TRBV7-3 combines with J gene TRBJ2-3; D is ambiguous. CDR3 length: 13 residues. V lost 1 base and J 6 bases, leaving 8 bases between the germline ends. The germline gives CDR1 SGHTA, CDR2 FQGTGA. Here the CDR3 DNA reads TGTGCCAGCAGCTTAAAGAGTCTGGATACGCAGTATTTT. It translates to CASSLKSLDTQYF. The whole variable domain, filled in from reference TRBV7-3 and TRBJ2-3, reads GAGVSQTPSNKVTEKGKYVELRCDPISGHTALYWYRQSLGQGPEFLIYFQGTGAADDSGLPNDRFFAVRPEGSVSTLKIQRTERGDSAVYLCASSLKSLDTQYFGPGTRLTVL.

This chain links TRBV19 with TRBJ2-7, with D possibly matching TRBD2 (5 bases). The CDR3 totals 15 residues. The V gene's germline CDR1 is LNHDA and CDR2 SQIVND (reference sequence). The V and J ends lost 3 bases and 3 bases respectively, with 15 bases between them. In nucleotides, the CDR3 is TGTGCCAGTAGTATGTCTCTTGGCGGGTACTACGAGCAGTACTTC. Encoded protein: CASSMSLGGYYEQYF.

Many counts were recorded for this clonotype. The V gene is TRBV5-1, the J gene TRBJ2-1; 13 positions match TRBD2. The J segment lost 8 bases and the V segment lost 1 base, leaving 3 bases of the junction unmatched. CDR1 and CDR2 (germline): SGHRS, YFSETQ. This CDR3 spans 15 amino acids. CDR3 nucleotide sequence: TGCGCCAGCAGCTTGAGACTAGCGGGAGGATATGAGCAGTTCTTC. Translating it yields CASSLRLAGGYEQFF. Full variable domain (remainder filled in from reference TRBV5-1 and TRBJ2-1): KAGVTQTPRYLIKTRGQQVTLSCSPISGHRSVSWYQQTPGQGLQFLFEYFSETQRNKGNFPGRFSGRQFSNSRSEMNVSTLELGDSALYLCASSLRLAGGYEQFFGPGTRLTVL.

This clonotype showed up many times. V usage is TRBV20-1 and J usage is TRBJ2-1; TRBD1 or TRBD2 may be the D gene (6 bases each). From germline, CDR1 is DFQATT and CDR2 SNEGSKA (reference sequence). The V and J ends lost 5 bases and 7 bases respectively, with 24 bases between them. The CDR3 spans 16 residues. The CDR3: CSAPSPGRGLRNEQFF. The CDR3, as DNA: TGCAGTGCTCCAAGCCCCGGCCGGGGGCTAAGGAATGAGCAGTTCTTC.

The V call is TRBV20-1, the J call TRBJ2-5, with 9 bases fitting TRBD2. The germline gives CDR1 DFQATT, CDR2 SNEGSKA (reference sequence). V lost 5 bases to trimming and J lost 3 bases; unmatched junction nucleotides: 4. This CDR3 is 13 amino acids long. Written as DNA, the CDR3 is TGCAGTGCTCCGACTAGCGGAGAAGAGACCCAGTACTTC. Translated, it gives CSAPTSGEETQYF.

In its sample, this clonotype was seen a few times. The CDR3 bases are TGTGCCAGCAGCCAGTGGGGCCTGGGGACTGAAGCTTTCTTT. It translates to CASSQWGLGTEAFF. The J gene is TRBJ1-1, the V gene TRBV9, with a tentative D call TRBD1 (5 bases). V shed 4 bases and J shed 5 bases, with 15 bases lying between them. Germline V gene lookup returns CDR1 SGDLS and CDR2 YYNGEE. The CDR3 covers 14 residues.

The sample holds a few counts of this clonotype. V is TRBV5-1 and J is TRBJ2-2, with 7 bases fitting TRBD1. V was pared by 7 bases and J by 4 bases, with 10 bases of the junction left unmatched. Germline V gene sequence: CDR1 SGHRS, CDR2 YFSETQ. The CDR3 extends over 15 amino acids. The CDR3 DNA is TGCGCCAGCGAGTCCAGGGGGTCGCTCACCGGGGAGCTGTTTTTT. It translates to CASESRGSLTGELFF.

The chain couples TRBV11-2 to TRBJ2-5; 9 bases match TRBD1. With 1 base clipped from V and 4 bases from J, the junction kept 7 bases outside the gene matches. Germline CDR1 is SGHAT and CDR2 is FQNNGV. The CDR3 runs to 16 residues. The CDR3 protein is CASSLATQGQGETQYF. DNA of the CDR3: TGTGCCAGCAGCTTAGCGACCCAGGGACAGGGAGAGACCCAGTACTTC.

The chain is built from TRBV4-1 and TRBJ2-1; D not resolved. This CDR3 comprises 15 residues. V gave up 7 bases and J gave up 0 bases, with 13 bases separating them. Germline CDR1 MGHRA, CDR2 YSYEKL. CDR3 in DNA: TGCGCCAGCAACTCGTTAGCTAGCTCCTACAATGAGCAGTTCTTC. This gives the protein CASNSLASSYNEQFF.

This clonotype was seen a handful of times. The rearrangement joins TRBV5-1 to TRBJ1-5; perhaps TRBD1 as D (5 bases). The CDR3 is 14 residues long. Germline V CDR1 and CDR2: SGHRS, YFSETQ. The ends were cut back, 0 bases at V and 6 bases at J, with 10 bases in the middle. CDR3 residues: CASSLDQGIQPQHF. The CDR3 region has the DNA TGCGCCAGCAGCTTGGACCAGGGAATTCAGCCCCAGCATTTT.